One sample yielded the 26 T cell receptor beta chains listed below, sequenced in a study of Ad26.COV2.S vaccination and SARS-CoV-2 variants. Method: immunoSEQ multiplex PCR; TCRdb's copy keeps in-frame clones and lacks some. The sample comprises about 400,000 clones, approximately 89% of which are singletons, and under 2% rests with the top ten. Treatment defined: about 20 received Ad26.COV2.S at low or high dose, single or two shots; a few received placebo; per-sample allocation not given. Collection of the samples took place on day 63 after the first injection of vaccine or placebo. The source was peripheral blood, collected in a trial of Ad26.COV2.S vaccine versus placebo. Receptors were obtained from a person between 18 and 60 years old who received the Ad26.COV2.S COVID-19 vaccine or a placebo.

The DNA of the CDR3 is TGTGCCAGCAGCGTAGACGGGAACACCGGGGAGCTGTTTTTT. Translated: CASSVDGNTGELFF. This rearrangement joins TRBV9 to TRBJ2-2; D call uncertain. The CDR3 totals 14 residues. Germline-derived CDR1 and CDR2 are SGDLS and YYNGEE. Trimming left V 0 bases short and J 1 base short, with 4 bases between.

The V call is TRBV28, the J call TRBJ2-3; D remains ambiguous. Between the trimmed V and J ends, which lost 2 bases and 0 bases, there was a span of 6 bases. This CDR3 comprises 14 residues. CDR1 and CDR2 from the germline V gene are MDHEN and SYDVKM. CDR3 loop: CASSLVRSTDTQYF. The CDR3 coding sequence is TGTGCCAGCAGTTTAGTCAGAAGCACAGATACGCAGTATTTT.

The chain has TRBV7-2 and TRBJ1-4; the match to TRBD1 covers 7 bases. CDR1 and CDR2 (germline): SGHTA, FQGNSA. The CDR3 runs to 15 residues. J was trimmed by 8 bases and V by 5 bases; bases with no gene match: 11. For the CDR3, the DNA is TGTGCCAGCAGCCTCGATTCGACAGGGAGAGAAAAACTGTTTTTT. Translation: CASSLDSTGREKLFF.

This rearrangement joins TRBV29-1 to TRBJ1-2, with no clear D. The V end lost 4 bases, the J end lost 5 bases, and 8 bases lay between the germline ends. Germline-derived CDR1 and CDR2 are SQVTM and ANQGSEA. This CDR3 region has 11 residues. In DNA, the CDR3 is TGCAGCGTTGCATTCGGATATGGCTACACCTTC. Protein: CSVAFGYGYTF.

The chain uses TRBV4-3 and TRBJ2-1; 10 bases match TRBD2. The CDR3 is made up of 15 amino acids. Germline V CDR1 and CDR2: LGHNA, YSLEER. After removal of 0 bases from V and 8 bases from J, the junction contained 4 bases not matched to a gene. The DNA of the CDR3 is TGCGCCAGCAGCCAAGAAGCGGGAGGGCCGTATGAGCAGTTCTTC. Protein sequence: CASSQEAGGPYEQFF.

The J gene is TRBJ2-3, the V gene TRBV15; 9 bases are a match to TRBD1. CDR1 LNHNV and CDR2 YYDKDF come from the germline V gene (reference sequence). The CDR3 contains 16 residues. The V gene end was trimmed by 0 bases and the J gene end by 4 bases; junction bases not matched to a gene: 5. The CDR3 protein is CATSRDPGQGSDTQYF. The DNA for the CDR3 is TGTGCCACCAGCAGAGATCCCGGACAGGGGTCAGATACGCAGTATTTT.

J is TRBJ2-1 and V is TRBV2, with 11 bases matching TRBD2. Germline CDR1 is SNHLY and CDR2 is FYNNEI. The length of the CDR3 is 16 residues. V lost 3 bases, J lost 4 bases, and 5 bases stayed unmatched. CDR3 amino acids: CASSEGLAVLYNEQFF. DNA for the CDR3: TGTGCCAGCAGTGAGGGACTAGCGGTTTTATACAATGAGCAGTTCTTC.

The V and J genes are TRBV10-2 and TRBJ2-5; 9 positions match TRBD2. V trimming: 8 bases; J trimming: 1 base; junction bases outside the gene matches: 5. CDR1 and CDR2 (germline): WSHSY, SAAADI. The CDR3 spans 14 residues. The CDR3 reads CASATSGSQETQYF. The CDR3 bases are TGCGCCAGCGCGACTAGCGGTTCCCAAGAGACCCAGTACTTC.

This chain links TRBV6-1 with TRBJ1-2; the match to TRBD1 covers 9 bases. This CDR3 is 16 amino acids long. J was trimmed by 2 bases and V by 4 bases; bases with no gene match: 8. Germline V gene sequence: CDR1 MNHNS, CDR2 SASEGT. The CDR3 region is CASSGTDRGLNYGYTF. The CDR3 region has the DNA TGTGCCAGCAGTGGCACGGACAGGGGACTCAACTATGGCTACACCTTC.

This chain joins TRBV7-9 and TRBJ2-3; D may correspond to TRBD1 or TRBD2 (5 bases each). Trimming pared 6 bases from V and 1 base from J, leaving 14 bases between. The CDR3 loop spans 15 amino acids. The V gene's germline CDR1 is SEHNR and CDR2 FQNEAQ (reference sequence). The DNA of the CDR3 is TGTGCCAGCAGTACCCTGACGGGGCGCACAGATACGCAGTATTTT. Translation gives CASSTLTGRTDTQYF.

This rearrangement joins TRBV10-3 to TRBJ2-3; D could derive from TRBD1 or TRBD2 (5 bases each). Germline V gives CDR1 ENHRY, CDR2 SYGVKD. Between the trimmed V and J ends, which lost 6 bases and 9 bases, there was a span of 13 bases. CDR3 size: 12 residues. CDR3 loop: CAIRGPGGTQYF. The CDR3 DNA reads TGTGCCATCAGGGGACCTGGCGGGACGCAGTATTTT.

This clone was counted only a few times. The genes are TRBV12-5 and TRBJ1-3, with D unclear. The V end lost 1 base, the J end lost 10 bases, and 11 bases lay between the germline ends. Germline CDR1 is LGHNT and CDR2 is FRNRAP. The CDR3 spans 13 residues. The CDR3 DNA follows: TGTGCTAGTGGTTTGGACCAGGTGGGGACCATATATTTT. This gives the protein CASGLDQVGTIYF. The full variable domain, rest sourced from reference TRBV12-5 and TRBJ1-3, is DARVTQTPRHKVTEMGQEVTMRCQPILGHNTVFWYRQTMMQGLELLAYFRNRAPLDDSGMPKDRFSAEMPDATLATLKIQPSEPRDSAVYFCASGLDQVGTIYFGEGSWLTVV.

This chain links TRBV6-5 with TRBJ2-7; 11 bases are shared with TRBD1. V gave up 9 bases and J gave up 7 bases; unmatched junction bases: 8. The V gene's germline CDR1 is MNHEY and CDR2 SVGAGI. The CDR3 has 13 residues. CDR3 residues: CASRDRGIWEQYF. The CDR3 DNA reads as TGTGCCAGTCGGGACAGGGGGATATGGGAGCAGTACTTC.

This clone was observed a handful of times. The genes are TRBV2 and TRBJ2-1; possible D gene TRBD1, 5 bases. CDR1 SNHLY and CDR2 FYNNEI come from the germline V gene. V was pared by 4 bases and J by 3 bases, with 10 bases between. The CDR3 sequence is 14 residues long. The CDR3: CASSGTLIYNEQFF. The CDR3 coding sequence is TGTGCCAGCAGTGGGACATTGATCTACAATGAGCAGTTCTTC.

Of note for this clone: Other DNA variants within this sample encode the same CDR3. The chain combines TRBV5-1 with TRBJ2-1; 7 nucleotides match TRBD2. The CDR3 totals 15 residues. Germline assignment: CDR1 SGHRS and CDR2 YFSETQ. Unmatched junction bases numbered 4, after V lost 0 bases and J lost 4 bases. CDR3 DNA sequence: TGCGCCAGCAGCTTGGGGGCTAGCGGATACAATGAGCAGTTCTTC. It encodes CASSLGASGYNEQFF. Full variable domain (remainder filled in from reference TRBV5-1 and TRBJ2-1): KAGVTQTPRYLIKTRGQQVTLSCSPISGHRSVSWYQQTPGQGLQFLFEYFSETQRNKGNFPGRFSGRQFSNSRSEMNVSTLELGDSALYLCASSLGASGYNEQFFGPGTRLTVL.

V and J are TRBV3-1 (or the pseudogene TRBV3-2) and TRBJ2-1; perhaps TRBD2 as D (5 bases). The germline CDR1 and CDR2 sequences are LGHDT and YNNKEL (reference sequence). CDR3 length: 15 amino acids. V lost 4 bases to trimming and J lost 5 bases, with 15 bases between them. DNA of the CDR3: TGTGCCAGCAGCCTCATGGCGGGTTTAGACAATGAGCAGTTCTTC. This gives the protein CASSLMAGLDNEQFF.

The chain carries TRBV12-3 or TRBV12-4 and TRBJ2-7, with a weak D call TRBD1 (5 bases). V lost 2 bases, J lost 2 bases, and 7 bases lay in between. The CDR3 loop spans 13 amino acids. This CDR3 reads CASSLRQTYEQYF. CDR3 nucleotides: TGTGCCAGCAGTTTAAGACAGACCTACGAGCAGTACTTC.

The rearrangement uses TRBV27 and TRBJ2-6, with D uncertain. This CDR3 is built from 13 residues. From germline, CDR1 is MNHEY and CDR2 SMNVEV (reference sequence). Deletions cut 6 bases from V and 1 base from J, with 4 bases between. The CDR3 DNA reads TGTGCCAGCAGGGGGTCTGGGGCCAACGTCCTGACTTTC. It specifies CASRGSGANVLTF.

CDR3 in DNA: TGTGCCAGCAGTCTTCTTGCCCCCGGGACAGCTACGGGCTACGAGCAGTACTTC. Its translation: CASSLLAPGTATGYEQYF. The chain links TRBV27 to TRBJ2-7; 7 bases align to TRBD1. The CDR3 extends over 18 amino acids. The V segment lost 5 bases and the J segment 3 bases; nucleotides outside the gene matches: 19. CDR1 is MNHEY, CDR2 SMNVEV, per germline (reference sequence).

This CDR3 reads CASSQADRNEQFF. CDR3 DNA sequence: TGCGCCAGCAGCCAAGCCGACAGGAATGAGCAGTTCTTC. The chain has TRBV4-1 and TRBJ2-1, with D possibly being TRBD1 (6 bases). Trimming took 1 base from V and 7 from J, leaving 8 bases between them. From germline, CDR1 is MGHRA and CDR2 YSYEKL. The CDR3 sequence is 13 residues long.

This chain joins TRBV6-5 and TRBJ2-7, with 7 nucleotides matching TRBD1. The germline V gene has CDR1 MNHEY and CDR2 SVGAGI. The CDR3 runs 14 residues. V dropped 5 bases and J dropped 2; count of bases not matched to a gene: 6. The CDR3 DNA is TGTGCCAGCAGTCAGGGGGTCTCCACCTACGAGCAGTACTTC. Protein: CASSQGVSTYEQYF.

The CDR3 sequence: CAWGRQGLNTGELFF. CDR3 nucleotide sequence: TGTGCCTGGGGGAGACAGGGGCTCAACACCGGGGAGCTGTTTTTT. V usage is TRBV30 and J usage is TRBJ2-2; 8 nucleotides line up with TRBD1. CDR3 length: 15 amino acids. The V gene's germline CDR1 is GTSNPN and CDR2 SVGIG (reference sequence). V lost 5 bases to trimming and J lost 2 bases; unmatched junction nucleotides: 7.

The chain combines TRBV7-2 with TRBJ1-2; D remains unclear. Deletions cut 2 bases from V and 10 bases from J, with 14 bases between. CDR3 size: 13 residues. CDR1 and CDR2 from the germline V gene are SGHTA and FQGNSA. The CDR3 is CASSLQSKGYYTF. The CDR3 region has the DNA TGTGCCAGCAGCTTACAGTCGAAGGGTTACTACACCTTC.

CDR3 sequence reads: CASSIRYEQYF. DNA of the CDR3: TGTGCCAGCAGTATACGGTACGAGCAGTACTTC. This chain joins TRBV12-3 or TRBV12-4 and TRBJ2-7; D is uncertain. V lost 5 bases to trimming and J lost 4 bases, with 6 bases between them. The CDR3 totals 11 residues.

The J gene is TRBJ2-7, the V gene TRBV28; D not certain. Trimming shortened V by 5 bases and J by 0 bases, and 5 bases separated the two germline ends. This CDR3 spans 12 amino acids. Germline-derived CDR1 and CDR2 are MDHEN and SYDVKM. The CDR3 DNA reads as TGTGCCAGCAGTAGGCTCTCCTACGAGCAGTACTTC. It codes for CASSRLSYEQYF.

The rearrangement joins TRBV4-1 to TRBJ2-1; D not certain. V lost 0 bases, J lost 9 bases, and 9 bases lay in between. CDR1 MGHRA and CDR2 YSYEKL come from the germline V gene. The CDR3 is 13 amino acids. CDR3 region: CASSQDLWAEQFF. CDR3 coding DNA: TGCGCCAGCAGCCAAGATCTCTGGGCTGAGCAGTTCTTC.